This TCR beta chain was found in a study of shared clonotypes between healthy human individuals. Looking at the study overall: Every donor yielded three CD4 naive, three CD4 memory, two CD8 naive and one CD8 memory plate.

Method: immunoSEQ multiplex PCR; TCRdb's copy keeps in-frame clones and lacks some. The profile shows about 2.1 million clones, 93% of them singletons. CD45RO-negative, CCR7-selected cells formed the naive CD8 fraction, which excluded terminally differentiated effector memory CD45RA+ cells. V gave up 5 bases and J gave up 3 bases, with 22 bases separating them. This CDR3 region has 18 residues. The germline CDR1 and CDR2 sequences are SGHVS and FNYEAQ. The sequence came from a man younger than 35 in good health. Some clones in this sample may be carry-over from other donors' samples. The chain carries TRBV7-6 and TRBJ1-4; possibly TRBD1 for D (6 bases). Sequencing input: naive CD8+ T cells from PBMCs. CDR3 in amino acids: CASSAGKKQGPSNEKLFF. The CDR3 DNA reads as TGTGCCAGCAGCGCCGGGAAGAAACAGGGACCATCTAATGAAAAACTGTTTTTT. Full variable domain (remainder filled in from reference TRBV7-6 and TRBJ1-4): GAGVSQSPRYKVTKRGQDVALRCDPISGHVSLYWYRQALGQGPEFLTYFNYEAQQDKSGLPNDRFSAERPEGSISTLTIQRTEQRDSAMYRCASSAGKKQGPSNEKLFFGSGTQLSVL.